A selection of T cell receptor beta chains follows, all from one sample in a study of T-cell reconstitution after alpha-beta-depleted transplantation in children. MiXCR, applied by TCRdb to the PCR reads, yields one record per CDR3 protein. The sample contains approximately 390,000 distinct CDR3 sequences, approximately 11% of which appear only once. This specimen consisted of PBMCs from the stem cell graft donor, obtained from the stem cell graft. All receptors derive from a human donor who donated a stem cell graft to a child with acute myeloid leukemia. CDR3s include the opening cysteine and the closing phenylalanine or tryptophan. The D gene is left open where the match is weak. Size is stated for part of the rows, as once, few or many counts, or as a class when the clone is expanded.

>TRBV18|TRBD2|TRBJ2-5|-
CASLTGTKETQYF
TGTGCCAGCTTAACCGGGACTAAAGAGACCCAGTACTTC
>TRBV29-1|-|TRBJ1-1|many
CSGMGGGMVWTEAFF
TGCAGCGGTATGGGAGGGGGAATGGTCTGGACTGAAGCTTTCTTT
>TRBV5-1|TRBD1|TRBJ2-4|many
CASSLNRQGDIQYF
TGCGCCAGCAGCCTTAATCGACAGGGGGACATTCAGTACTTC
>TRBV5-1|-|TRBJ2-2|few
CASSPLAGQPDTGELFF
TGCGCCAGCAGCCCCCTCGCGGGACAGCCAGACACCGGGGAGCTGTTTTTT
>TRBV11-2|-|TRBJ1-1|-
CASTETLPAFF
TGTGCCAGCACGGAGACTCTCCCAGCTTTCTTT
>TRBV27|-|TRBJ2-3|-
CASSFGAGWADTQYF
TGTGCCAGCAGTTTTGGGGCAGGATGGGCAGATACGCAGTATTTT
>TRBV5-5|TRBD2|TRBJ2-5|many
CASSSPSGRGETQYF
TGTGCCAGCAGCTCCCCAAGCGGGAGAGGGGAGACCCAGTACTTC
>TRBV18|-|TRBJ1-4|-
CASSPTRRATNEKLFF
TGTGCCAGCTCACCTACTAGAAGAGCAACTAATGAAAAACTGTTTTTT
>TRBV9|-|TRBJ2-2|-
CASSVASAYTGELFF
TGTGCCAGCAGCGTAGCAAGCGCATACACCGGGGAGCTGTTTTTT
>TRBV12-3/TRBV12-4|TRBD1|TRBJ2-2|-
CASSLGQGQSAGELFF
TGTGCCAGCAGTTTGGGACAGGGACAGTCAGCCGGGGAGCTGTTTTTT
>TRBV3-1|TRBD2|TRBJ2-5|few
CASSHSTSGSRETQYF
TGTGCCAGCAGCCATTCCACTAGCGGGAGTCGAGAGACCCAGTACTTC
>TRBV20-1|-|TRBJ1-5|-
CSASEGTTQPQHF
TGCAGTGCTAGTGAAGGGACGACTCAGCCCCAGCATTTT
>TRBV5-1|TRBD1|TRBJ2-1|-
CASSSQGAYNEQFF
TGCGCCAGCAGCTCTCAGGGGGCATACAATGAGCAGTTCTTC
>TRBV4-3|-|TRBJ2-2|-
CASSQDGRGAAGELFF
TGCGCCAGCAGCCAAGACGGGAGAGGGGCGGCCGGGGAGCTGTTTTTT
>TRBV6-2/TRBV6-3|TRBD2|TRBJ2-1|few
CASRQDGTIYNEQFF
TGTGCCAGCAGACAAGATGGGACTATATACAATGAGCAGTTCTTC
>TRBV6-5|-|TRBJ2-4|few
CASSYTIENIQYF
TGTGCCAGCAGTTACACTATAGAAAACATTCAGTACTTC
>TRBV27|-|TRBJ1-5|few
CASSLERFGQPQHF
TGTGCCAGCAGCCTCGAGCGGTTCGGTCAGCCCCAGCATTTT
>TRBV12-3/TRBV12-4|TRBD1|TRBJ2-1|-
CASRIVVTGGSFEQFF
TGTGCCAGCAGGATCGTCGTGACAGGGGGATCTTTTGAGCAGTTCTTC
>TRBV5-5|-|TRBJ2-4|few
CASSFGGVEFIQYF
TGTGCCAGCTCCTTCGGGGGAGTTGAATTCATTCAGTACTTC
>TRBV20-1|TRBD2|TRBJ2-1|-
CSAQGLAGGNNEQFF
TGCAGTGCTCAGGGACTAGCGGGAGGTAACAATGAGCAGTTCTTC
>TRBV9|TRBD1|TRBJ1-1|-
CASSGGTVTQSTEAFF
TGTGCCAGCAGCGGTGGGACAGTGACCCAGAGCACTGAAGCTTTCTTT
>TRBV9|-|TRBJ2-3|many
CASSVDGGSTDTQYF
TGTGCCAGCAGCGTAGATGGGGGAAGCACAGATACGCAGTATTTT
>TRBV5-1|TRBD1|TRBJ2-5|few
CASSSGFGTGVFGAQYF
TGCGCCAGCAGCTCGGGATTTGGGACAGGGGTCTTCGGGGCCCAGTACTTC
>TRBV18|TRBD1|TRBJ2-7|-
CASSPQGADEQYF
TGTGCCAGCTCACCGCAGGGGGCGGACGAGCAGTACTTC
>TRBV20-1|-|TRBJ1-6|-
CSARVTDISPLHF
TGCAGTGCTAGGGTCACAGATATTTCACCCCTCCACTTT
>TRBV29-1|TRBD1|TRBJ2-2|few
CSVKTGFANTGELFF
TGCAGCGTAAAGACAGGGTTCGCGAACACCGGGGAGCTGTTTTTT
>TRBV6-6|-|TRBJ1-2|-
CAAEEGGYGYTF
TGTGCCGCTGAAGAAGGGGGCTATGGCTACACCTTC
>TRBV20-1|-|TRBJ2-7|many
CSAGLYEQYF
TGCAGTGCTGGACTCTACGAGCAGTACTTC
>TRBV12-3/TRBV12-4|TRBD2|TRBJ2-3|many
CASSRPQLAGLKSTDTQYF
TGTGCCAGCAGTCGCCCCCAACTAGCGGGGTTAAAGAGCACAGATACGCAGTATTTT
>TRBV20-1|-|TRBJ2-1|-
CSAVKGGSEQFF
TGCAGTGCTGTGAAGGGGGGAAGTGAGCAGTTCTTC
>TRBV12-3/TRBV12-4|-|TRBJ2-5|many
CASSPDRAQETQYF
TGTGCCAGCAGTCCAGACCGAGCACAAGAGACCCAGTACTTC
>TRBV30|-|TRBJ2-4|-
CASSPGAVGNIQYF
TGTGCCTCTTCACCGGGGGCGGTGGGAAACATTCAGTACTTC
>TRBV6-1|-|TRBJ2-3|few
CASSVGVGGTDTQYF
TGTGCCAGCAGTGTTGGTGTAGGGGGAACCGATACGCAGTATTTT
>TRBV12-3/TRBV12-4|TRBD1|TRBJ2-2|-
CASSLEPGQGVWSTGELFF
TGTGCCAGCAGTTTAGAGCCGGGACAGGGCGTGTGGAGCACCGGGGAGCTGTTTTTT
>TRBV7-3|-|TRBJ2-3|-
CASSQGRIGNTQYF
TGTGCCAGCAGCCAAGGGCGGATCGGGAATACGCAGTATTTT
>TRBV20-1|-|TRBJ1-5|many
CSARQTESSPQHF
TGCAGTGCTAGACAGACAGAAAGCTCGCCCCAGCATTTT
>TRBV6-1|-|TRBJ2-1|few
CASRREARSSYNEQFF
TGTGCCAGCAGACGCGAAGCGAGATCCTCCTACAATGAGCAGTTCTTC
>TRBV7-6|-|TRBJ2-3|-
CASSLFGSGRTPETQYF
TGTGCCAGCAGCTTATTTGGATCGGGGCGGACGCCTGAAACGCAGTATTTT
>TRBV5-1|TRBD1|TRBJ2-2|few
CASSPTGQGITGELFF
TGCGCCAGCAGCCCCACGGGACAGGGAATAACCGGGGAGCTGTTTTTT
>TRBV5-5|-|TRBJ2-7|-
CASSSGRASSYEQYF
TGTGCCAGCAGCTCGGGACGGGCAAGCTCCTACGAGCAGTACTTC
>TRBV5-5|-|TRBJ2-1|many
CASSATGLSSYNEQFF
TGTGCCAGCAGCGCAACAGGACTAAGCTCCTACAATGAGCAGTTCTTC
>TRBV12-3/TRBV12-4|-|TRBJ2-3|many
CASSYRSSTDTQYF
TGTGCCAGCAGTTACAGGTCTAGCACAGATACGCAGTATTTT
>TRBV10-3|-|TRBJ2-7|many
CAITSGGGREQYF
TGTGCCATCACTTCAGGGGGAGGTCGAGAGCAGTACTTC
>TRBV7-2|-|TRBJ2-1|-
CASTFGTTYNEQFF
TGTGCCAGCACCTTTGGAACCACCTACAATGAGCAGTTCTTC
>TRBV6-1|TRBD1|TRBJ1-2|-
CASRRTGEDGYTF
TGTGCCAGCAGGAGGACAGGGGAGGATGGCTACACCTTC
>TRBV20-1|-|TRBJ2-5|many
CSAGDPNQETQYF
TGCAGTGCTGGGGACCCGAATCAAGAGACCCAGTACTTC
>TRBV12-3/TRBV12-4|-|TRBJ1-1|many
CASSLQQGLEAFF
TGTGCCAGCAGTTTACAACAGGGTCTTGAAGCTTTCTTT
>TRBV12-3/TRBV12-4|TRBD1|TRBJ1-5|few
CASSSGTVGEDSNQPQHF
TGTGCCAGCAGTTCCGGGACAGTAGGGGAGGATAGCAATCAGCCCCAGCATTTT
>TRBV10-3|-|TRBJ2-5|few
CAISGGGGGTQETQYF
TGTGCCATCAGTGGCGGAGGCGGGGGCACCCAAGAGACCCAGTACTTC
>TRBV5-1|-|TRBJ2-5|many
CASSLAGAGLKGMDF
TGCGCCAGCAGCTTGGCCGGGGCAGGGCTCAAAGGAATGGACTTC
>TRBV12-3/TRBV12-4|-|TRBJ1-5|-
CASMGLAQPQHF
TGTGCCAGCATGGGTTTGGCTCAGCCCCAGCATTTT
>TRBV7-9|-|TRBJ1-1|-
CASSFLHTPRAFF
TGTGCCAGCAGCTTTCTCCACACCCCCCGGGCTTTCTTT
>TRBV5-8|-|TRBJ2-1|-
CASSFQGPGPGQFF
TGTGCCAGCAGCTTTCAAGGGCCGGGCCCTGGGCAGTTCTTC
>TRBV12-3/TRBV12-4|-|TRBJ1-5|few
CASSARESYQPQHF
TGTGCCAGCAGTGCCCGGGAGTCCTATCAGCCCCAGCATTTT
>TRBV29-1|TRBD1|TRBJ2-1|few
CSVDSGGDYNEQFF
TGCAGCGTTGACTCAGGGGGCGATTACAATGAGCAGTTCTTC
>TRBV6-2/TRBV6-3|-|TRBJ2-6|few
CASSQSLSGANVLTF
TGTGCCAGCAGTCAGAGCTTGAGCGGGGCCAACGTCCTGACTTTC
>TRBV20-1|-|TRBJ1-3|many
CSARALGGPGNTIYF
TGCAGTGCTAGAGCTCTGGGGGGACCTGGAAACACCATATATTTT
>TRBV5-8|-|TRBJ1-3|many
CASSLGVLGSHTIYF
TGTGCCAGCAGCTTGGGAGTGTTGGGCTCGCACACCATATATTTT
>TRBV24-1|-|TRBJ1-3|-
CATTDSISGNTIYF
TGTGCCACGACGGACAGTATCTCTGGAAACACCATATATTTT